This T cell receptor beta chain was identified during a study of shared clonotypes between healthy human individuals. Overall study findings and caveats: The sole specimen, blood, was sampled, and tissue repertoires likely differ.

Libraries were prepared by immunoSEQ multiplex PCR; TCRdb keeps only in-frame clonotypes and omits some of them. The table records about 100,000 clones, 68% of them present only once. As for this clone: What it binds is unknown.

CDR3 length equals 17 residues. Germline loops: CDR1 SGHNT, CDR2 YYREEE (reference sequence). The trim removed 2 bases at V and 0 bases at J, leaving 7 bases unmatched. The TCR comes from a woman aged 25 to 39 in good health. The genes are TRBV5-4 and TRBJ1-4; TRBD1 matches at 7 bases. The sequencing sample was made of memory CD8+ T cells sorted from blood. The subset: CD45RO+ cells pooled with CCR7-negative TemRA cells. The CDR3 DNA follows: TGTGCCAGCAGCTTCCACCCGGGACAGCCAACTAATGAAAAACTGTTTTTT. It codes for CASSFHPGQPTNEKLFF. Variable domain in full (rest from reference TRBV5-4 and TRBJ1-4): ETGVTQSPTHLIKTRGQQVTLRCSSQSGHNTVSWYQQALGQGPQFIFQYYREEENGRGNFPPRFSGLQFPNYSSELNVNALELDDSALYLCASSFHPGQPTNEKLFFGSGTQLSVL.